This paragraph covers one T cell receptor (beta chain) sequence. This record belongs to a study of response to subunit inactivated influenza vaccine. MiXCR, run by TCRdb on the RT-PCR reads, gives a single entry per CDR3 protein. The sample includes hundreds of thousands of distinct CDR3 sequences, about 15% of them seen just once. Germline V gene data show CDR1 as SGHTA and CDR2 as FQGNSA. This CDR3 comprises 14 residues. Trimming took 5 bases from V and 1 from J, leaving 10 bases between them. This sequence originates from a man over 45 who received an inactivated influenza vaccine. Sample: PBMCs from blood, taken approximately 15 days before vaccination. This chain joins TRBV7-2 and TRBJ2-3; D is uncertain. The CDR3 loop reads CASSGVAGTDTQYF. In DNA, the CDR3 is TGTGCCAGCAGCGGAGTCGCCGGCACAGATACGCAGTATTTT.